What follows are 28 T cell receptor beta chains derived from one specimen sequenced in a study of T cell responses to AZD1222 COVID-19 vaccine. Sequenced by immunoSEQ multiplex PCR; TCRdb stores in-frame clones only, minus some. Of 120,000 or so clones in the sample, around 87% were seen once. The sample in question was peripheral blood, obtained on day 0 of AZD1222 vaccination. These receptor sequences come from an adult in good health.

The rearrangement links TRBV5-1 to TRBJ2-7, with TRBD2 matching 8 bases. Trimming cost V 2 bases and J 1 base; bases outside gene matches: 8. From germline, CDR1 is SGHRS and CDR2 YFSETQ. The CDR3 is 16 residues long. The CDR3 loop is CASSFSSGRGSYEQYF. The CDR3 DNA follows: TGCGCCAGCAGCTTTTCGAGCGGGAGAGGATCCTACGAGCAGTACTTC.

This chain joins TRBV10-3 and TRBJ2-3; D gene ambiguous. Trimming shortened V by 3 bases and J by 3 bases, and 1 base separated the two germline ends. CDR3 length equals 11 residues. Germline CDR1 reads ENHRY; CDR2 reads SYGVKD. The CDR3 protein is CAISETDTQYF. Written as DNA, the CDR3 is TGTGCCATCAGTGAAACAGATACGCAGTATTTT.

The chain is built from TRBV30 and TRBJ2-7; D is ambiguous. The V and J ends lost 2 bases and 6 bases respectively, with 8 bases between them. The germline V gene has CDR1 GTSNPN and CDR2 SVGIG (reference sequence). This CDR3 region has 11 residues. CDR3 nucleotides: TGTGCCTGGAGTCCTGCCAGCGAGCAGTACTTC. Protein sequence: CAWSPASEQYF.

The V call is TRBV14, the J call TRBJ2-7, with D perhaps matching TRBD2 (6 bases). Germline lookup yields CDR1 SGHDN and CDR2 FVKESK. Trimming stripped 0 bases from V and 3 bases from J, with 9 bases between. This CDR3 comprises 14 residues. CDR3 residues: CASSQDGGLYEQYF. CDR3 DNA: TGTGCCAGCAGCCAAGATGGGGGACTCTACGAGCAGTACTTC.

This chain joins TRBV5-8 and TRBJ2-7; 7 bases line up with TRBD2. This CDR3 is 15 amino acids long. The germline gives CDR1 SGHTS, CDR2 YDEGEE. Trimming removed 0 bases from V and 2 bases from J; junction bases left unmatched: 5. DNA of the CDR3: TGTGCCAGCAGCTTGGCCGCCGGGGGGACCTACGAGCAGTACTTC. It yields the protein CASSLAAGGTYEQYF. Variable domain in full (rest from reference TRBV5-8 and TRBJ2-7): EAGVTQSPTHLIKTRGQQATLRCSPISGHTSVYWYQQALGLGLQFLLWYDEGEERNRGNFPPRFSGRQFPNYSSELNVNALELEDSALYLCASSLAAGGTYEQYFGPGTRLTVT.

This clone was seen once. J is TRBJ2-7 and V is TRBV7-2; 12 bases are shared with TRBD2. The V segment lost 5 bases and the J segment 3 bases; nucleotides outside the gene matches: 8. The CDR3 is 16 amino acids. Germline lookup yields CDR1 SGHTA and CDR2 FQGNSA. CDR3 amino acids: CASSNIPGLAGYEQYF. Here the CDR3 DNA reads TGTGCCAGCAGCAACATACCGGGACTAGCGGGCTACGAGCAGTACTTC.

The V call is TRBV5-1, the J call TRBJ1-1; 7 bases are shared with TRBD1. CDR1 is SGHRS and CDR2 is YFSETQ in the germline V gene. The trim removed 5 bases at V and 5 bases at J, leaving 6 bases unmatched. The CDR3 length is 13 residues. Written as DNA, the CDR3 is TGCGCCAGCAGTATGGAACAGGGGACTGAAGCTTTCTTT. Translating gives CASSMEQGTEAFF.

A word on this clone: Other DNA sequences within the sample encode an identical CDR3. The V call is TRBV5-6, the J call TRBJ2-7; no clear D. V dropped 4 bases and J dropped 1 base, with 6 bases sitting between them. Germline values: CDR1 SGHDT, CDR2 YYEEEE. This CDR3 is 12 amino acids long. The CDR3 protein is CASSLSSYEQYF. In DNA form, the CDR3 reads TGTGCCAGCAGCCTATCTTCCTACGAGCAGTACTTC.

This clone appeared a few times. The rearrangement joins TRBV3-1 (or the pseudogene TRBV3-2) to TRBJ1-1, with 10 bases that match TRBD1. This CDR3 has 18 amino acids. The V gene's germline CDR1 is LGHDT and CDR2 YNNKEL (reference sequence). The trim removed 0 bases at V and 4 bases at J, leaving 11 bases unmatched. The CDR3 bases are TGTGCCAGCAGCCAAGAGAGGTGGGACAGGGGTCGTCCCACTGAAGCTTTCTTT. It specifies CASSQERWDRGRPTEAFF.

This clone was observed a handful of times. This rearrangement joins TRBV19 to TRBJ1-6; D gene unclear. The CDR3 is 14 residues long. The V and J ends lost 2 bases and 10 bases respectively, with 12 bases between them. The V gene's germline CDR1 is LNHDA and CDR2 SQIVND (reference sequence). CDR3 in DNA: TGTGCCAGTAGTATAACCGGGGAGGACTCACCCCTCCACTTT. It is translated as CASSITGEDSPLHF.

The chain links TRBV5-1 to TRBJ1-3; D gene ambiguous. Germline loops: CDR1 SGHRS, CDR2 YFSETQ. The CDR3 is made up of 15 amino acids. Trimming removed 0 bases at V and 0 bases at J, with 7 bases between. This CDR3 reads CASSLALYSGNTIYF. In DNA form, the CDR3 reads TGCGCCAGCAGCTTGGCCTTATACTCTGGAAACACCATATATTTT.

The chain joins TRBV18 to TRBJ1-2; D is possibly TRBD1 (5 bases). V lost 2 bases and J 5 bases, leaving 12 bases between the germline ends. The CDR3 has 14 amino acids. Germline lookup yields CDR1 KGHSH and CDR2 LQKENI. DNA for the CDR3: TGTGCCAGCTCACCAAATATAGGGGAGTATGGCTACACCTTC. As protein: CASSPNIGEYGYTF.

V is TRBV29-1 and J is TRBJ2-2, with D tentatively TRBD2 (7 bases). This CDR3 is built from 16 residues. With 3 bases removed from V and 5 bases from J, the gap between germline ends came to 19 bases. Germline V gene data show CDR1 as SQVTM and CDR2 as ANQGSEA. The chain's CDR3 is CSVDVRGPAGTGELFF. The CDR3 nucleotides are TGCAGCGTTGACGTCAGGGGCCCAGCGGGGACCGGGGAGCTGTTTTTT.

This clone was observed once. This chain connects TRBV20-1 to TRBJ2-3, with D hard to call. The germline CDR1 and CDR2 sequences are DFQATT and SNEGSKA (reference sequence). The CDR3 loop spans 10 amino acids. In DNA, the CDR3 is TGCGCAGTGAGTAGAGATACGCAGTATTTT. Protein product: CAVSRDTQYF.

Comment on this clone: The same CDR3 arises from other DNA sequences in this sample as well. The chain combines TRBV4-1 with TRBJ1-2; TRBD1 matches 7 bases. V was clipped by 1 base and J by 3 bases; unmatched bases: 5. The germline V gene has CDR1 MGHRA and CDR2 YSYEKL. There are 15 residues in the CDR3. The CDR3 coding sequence is TGCGCCAGCAGCCAAGTAAGCAGGGGGGACTATGGCTACACCTTC. This codes for CASSQVSRGDYGYTF.

The chain is built from TRBV28 and TRBJ1-2; D gene unclear. Germline values: CDR1 MDHEN, CDR2 SYDVKM. V lost 6 bases and J lost 4, with 9 bases in between. CDR3 length: 12 residues. The CDR3 nucleotides are TGTGCCAGCAGCTCCTCACGCTATGGCTACACCTTC. This codes for CASSSSRYGYTF.

This chain connects TRBV28 to TRBJ2-5, with D unresolved. The V gene's germline CDR1 is MDHEN and CDR2 SYDVKM. The CDR3 is made up of 14 amino acids. Trimming cost V 3 bases and J 0 bases, with 8 bases left between them. For the CDR3, the DNA is TGTGCCAGCAGTTTTCTGAAGTACCAAGAGACCCAGTACTTC. As protein: CASSFLKYQETQYF. The whole variable domain, remainder taken from reference TRBV28 and TRBJ2-5, is DVKVTQSSRYLVKRTGEKVFLECVQDMDHENMFWYRQDPGLGLRLIYFSYDVKMKEKGDIPEGYSVSREKKERFSLILESASTNQTSMYLCASSFLKYQETQYFGPGTRLLVL.

The CDR3 DNA follows: TGTGCCAGCAGTTTATCGACAGGTGTAAACACTGAAGCTTTCTTT. Residues: CASSLSTGVNTEAFF. The chain uses TRBV28 and TRBJ1-1, with D maybe TRBD1 (6 bases). CDR3 length: 15 residues. V dropped 1 base and J dropped 2 bases, with 11 bases sitting between them. Germline V CDR1 and CDR2: MDHEN, SYDVKM.

The chain links TRBV11-2 to TRBJ2-7; the match to TRBD2 covers 7 bases. J lost 5 bases, V lost 6 bases, and 13 bases had no gene match. This CDR3 is built from 15 residues. Per the germline V gene, CDR1 is SGHAT and CDR2 is FQNNGV. The DNA of the CDR3 is TGTGCCAGCAGGACTCCGGGGACTAAACAAAACGAGCAGTACTTC. Its protein product is CASRTPGTKQNEQYF.

Only a few counts were recorded for this clone. V is TRBV6-1 and J is TRBJ2-1; D not resolved. CDR1 and CDR2 (germline): MNHNS, SASEGT. V lost 1 base to trimming and J lost 10 bases, with 14 bases between them. This CDR3 region has 14 residues. In DNA form, the CDR3 reads TGTGCCAGCAGTGAAGAACCCGGCTACAGAGAGCAGTTCTTC. Translated, it gives CASSEEPGYREQFF.

This chain links TRBV19 with TRBJ1-5; tentative D call: TRBD1 (5 bases). The germline V gene encodes CDR1 LNHDA and CDR2 SQIVND (reference sequence). The V gene lost 6 bases and the J gene lost 4 bases, with 16 bases spanning the gap. CDR3 length: 15 amino acids. The CDR3 loop reads CASRDVRGGNQPQHF. In DNA form, the CDR3 reads TGTGCCAGTAGAGATGTTCGGGGGGGGAATCAGCCCCAGCATTTT.

CDR3 nucleotides: TGTGCCAGCAGTTTTTCGACGGGGACTGAAGCTTTCTTT. Encoded protein: CASSFSTGTEAFF. This chain connects TRBV28 to TRBJ1-1, with unresolved D. The germline CDR1 and CDR2 sequences are MDHEN and SYDVKM. The germline V and J ends were trimmed by 3 bases and 5 bases, with 10 bases remaining between them. This CDR3 contains 13 residues.

This rearrangement joins TRBV6-5 to TRBJ2-2; no reliable D call. The V gene's germline CDR1 is MNHEY and CDR2 SVGAGI. V was shortened by 7 bases and J by 6 bases, with 15 bases between the two germline ends. This CDR3 has 14 amino acids. The CDR3 nucleotides are TGTGCCAGCAAACTCGACACATACTCCGGGGAGCTGTTTTTT. This encodes CASKLDTYSGELFF.

The chain is built from TRBV5-1 and TRBJ1-1, with D possibly TRBD1 on 5 matching bases. Germline V gene sequence: CDR1 SGHRS, CDR2 YFSETQ. The ends were cut back, 3 bases at V and 0 bases at J, with 12 bases in the middle. The CDR3 runs 15 residues. The CDR3 region has the DNA TGCGCCAGCAGCTGGGTTGGGGCTTTGAACACTGAAGCTTTCTTT. Protein: CASSWVGALNTEAFF.

The rearrangement links TRBV30 to TRBJ1-6; TRBD1 is a possible D gene (5 bases). The V gene lost 3 bases and the J gene lost 9 bases, with 9 bases spanning the gap. This CDR3 region has 12 residues. CDR1 and CDR2 from the germline V gene are GTSNPN and SVGIG (reference sequence). CDR3 nucleotides: TGTGCCTGGAGGGCGAGGGGTTCACCCCTCCACTTT. It specifies CAWRARGSPLHF.

The gene calls are TRBV4-1 and TRBJ1-6; D uncertain. Trimming took 1 base from V and 9 from J, leaving 13 bases between them. CDR1 is MGHRA, CDR2 YSYEKL, per germline. This CDR3 is built from 15 residues. CDR3 sequence: CASSQGQVLGSPLHF. The CDR3 nucleotides are TGCGCCAGCAGCCAAGGTCAGGTCTTGGGTTCACCCCTCCACTTT.

V gene TRBV27 combines with J gene TRBJ2-7, with a weak D call TRBD1 (6 bases). Germline loops: CDR1 MNHEY, CDR2 SMNVEV (reference sequence). This CDR3 has 17 amino acids. V was cut by 5 bases and J by 4 bases, with 24 bases left in between. The CDR3 reads CASSPDPPGQYAYEQYF. CDR3 DNA: TGTGCCAGCAGTCCAGATCCCCCGGGACAATATGCGTACGAGCAGTACTTC.

This clone was picked up one time. The chain is built from TRBV4-1 and TRBJ1-6, with a weak D call TRBD1 (5 bases). From germline, CDR1 is MGHRA and CDR2 YSYEKL. The CDR3 is 18 residues long. Trimming pared 0 bases from V and 4 bases from J, leaving 16 bases between. The CDR3 here is CASSQDEEGHGYNSPLHF. CDR3 DNA: TGCGCCAGCAGCCAAGATGAGGAGGGGCACGGATATAATTCACCCCTCCACTTT.